This entry describes one TCR beta chain. The data derive from a study of blood T cell repertoires in COVID-19. Study overall: The United States, Italy and Spain supplied acute and convalescent COVID-19 samples. Nucleic acid was either cDNA or gDNA, and it came from T cells, B-cell-depleted T cells, or PBMCs.

Trimming shortened V by 5 bases and J by 4 bases, and 19 bases separated the two germline ends. This CDR3 spans 16 amino acids. Germline lookup yields CDR1 KGHSH and CDR2 LQKENI. In the original analysis: Quantification of nucleated cells was approximated via reference gene primer amplification. Assay: immunoSEQ multiplex PCR; the TCRdb copy retains only in-frame clones and omits some. The D gene and trimming were derived from the DNA, and the V and J assignments and clone size from that table. The table includes around 310,000 clones, 89% detected once. The clonotype originates from a woman aged 55-75 years with acute or convalescent COVID-19. Material: peripheral blood. V and J are TRBV18 and TRBJ2-3; TRBD2 is a possible D gene (6 bases). The DNA of the CDR3 is TGTGCCAGCTCATCGCCGGGACTTCGGGTTTCAGATACGCAGTATTTT. Translation gives CASSSPGLRVSDTQYF. Drawing the rest from reference TRBV18 and TRBJ2-3, the complete variable domain is NAGVMQNPRHLVRRRGQEARLRCSPMKGHSHVYWYRQLPEEGLKFMVYLQKENIIDESGMPKERFSAEFPKEGPSILRIQQVVRGDSAAYFCASSSPGLRVSDTQYFGPGTRLTVL.